One sample yielded the 10 T cell receptor beta chains listed below, sequenced in a study of Graves' ophthalmopathy and Graves' hyperthyroidism. The authors amplified TCR beta CDR3 regions, and they did so from RNA transcripts for repertoire sequencing. Amplification began with first-round RT-PCR using HTBI primers, then second-round multiplex PCR was performed. TCRdb reprocessed the multiplex PCR reads via MiXCR and lists one record per CDR3 protein. The sample holds fewer than 600,000 distinct CDR3 sequences, 13% to 15% seen once. Sequencing was carried out using blood. These receptors were taken from a woman in her 30s with Graves' ophthalmopathy.

This clonotype was observed many times. The CDR3 DNA reads TGTGCCAGCAGTCCCGGGAGGGTCACTGAAGCTTTCTTT. This encodes CASSPGRVTEAFF. The rearrangement links TRBV28 to TRBJ1-1, with no clear D. The V gene's germline CDR1 is MDHEN and CDR2 SYDVKM. V dropped 5 bases and J dropped 4 bases, with 11 bases sitting between them. CDR3 length: 13 amino acids.

This clonotype showed up many times. CDR3 sequence: CEKQIANTGELFF. CDR3 DNA sequence: TGTGAAAAGCAGATCGCGAACACCGGGGAGCTGTTTTTT. V gene TRBV6-4 combines with J gene TRBJ2-2; D ambiguous. This CDR3 comprises 13 residues. Germline CDR1 and CDR2: MRHNA and SNTAGT.

There are many counts of this clonotype. The chain uses TRBV27 and TRBJ2-5; TRBD2 might be the D (5 bases). Germline loops: CDR1 MNHEY, CDR2 SMNVEV (reference sequence). Trimming left V 5 bases short and J 0 bases short, with 19 bases between. This CDR3 comprises 17 residues. The CDR3 region has the DNA TGTGCCAGCAGTACCTCCCAGATTAGCGCCTACCAAGAGACCCAGTACTTC. This encodes CASSTSQISAYQETQYF.

This clonotype was counted ten times or more. J is TRBJ1-1 and V is TRBV12-3 or TRBV12-4; D remains unclear. V gave up 6 bases and J gave up 1 base, with 9 bases separating them. The CDR3 contains 13 residues. The CDR3 DNA reads TGTGCCAGCAGCCCCCCGGAGAACACTGAAGCTTTCTTT. Its protein product is CASSPPENTEAFF.

This clonotype was seen at least ten times. The chain couples TRBV6-2 or TRBV6-3 to TRBJ2-5, with TRBD1 identical over 10 bases. V was clipped by 8 bases and J by 9 bases; unmatched bases: 12. This CDR3 has 14 residues. The V gene's germline CDR1 is MNHEY and CDR2 SVGEGT. CDR3 nucleotides: TGTGCCAGCGAGCCCCATTCTGGACAGGGGGCCCAGTACTTC. This encodes CASEPHSGQGAQYF.

V usage is TRBV12-3 or TRBV12-4 and J usage is TRBJ1-1, with unresolved D. Trimming took 3 bases from V and 4 from J, leaving 15 bases between them. The CDR3 consists of 15 residues. The CDR3 nucleotides read TGTGCCAGCAGTTTCGGCGCATCCCCTCGCACTGAAGCTTTCTTT. It encodes CASSFGASPRTEAFF.

The rearrangement uses TRBV5-1 and TRBJ1-1; 10 nucleotides agree with TRBD1. Germline CDR1 SGHRS, CDR2 YFSETQ. V was clipped by 4 bases and J by 3 bases; unmatched bases: 12. The CDR3 spans 17 residues. CDR3 protein: CASSIITGTGVYTEAFF. The CDR3 DNA sequence: TGCGCCAGCAGCATTATTACCGGGACAGGGGTATACACTGAAGCTTTCTTT.

This clonotype was counted ten times or more. J is TRBJ2-3 and V is TRBV10-3; the D is unclear. Germline V gene data show CDR1 as ENHRY and CDR2 as SYGVKD. V gave up 0 bases and J gave up 0 bases, with 10 bases separating them. CDR3 length equals 16 residues. The CDR3 spells CAISESKGGSTDTQYF. Written as DNA, the CDR3 is TGTGCCATCAGTGAGTCGAAGGGTGGGAGCACAGATACGCAGTATTTT.

This clonotype was observed at least ten times. The rearrangement links TRBV30 to TRBJ1-1; 9 bases fit TRBD1. Germline CDR1 is GTSNPN and CDR2 is SVGIG (reference sequence). V trimming: 1 base; J trimming: 0 bases; junction bases outside the gene matches: 9. This CDR3 is built from 17 residues. CDR3: CAWSAIGDRVMNTEAFF. In nucleotides, the CDR3 is TGTGCCTGGAGTGCCATCGGGGACAGGGTGATGAACACTGAAGCTTTCTTT.

This clonotype was seen a handful of times. The chain recombines TRBV2 with TRBJ2-5; 7 positions agree with TRBD1. CDR3 length: 13 residues. Per germline, CDR1 SNHLY and CDR2 FYNNEI. With V trimmed by 8 bases and J by 5 bases, 8 bases remained unmatched. This chain's CDR3 is CASQTGKDETQYF. Here the CDR3 DNA reads TGTGCCAGCCAGACAGGGAAAGACGAGACCCAGTACTTC.